Below are 3 T cell receptor beta chains sequenced from a single sample in a study of shared clonotypes between healthy human individuals. Data came from immunoSEQ multiplex PCR; TCRdb stores just in-frame clones and leaves some out. This table holds 2,500,000 or so clones, more than 80% found once. Sequenced: naive CD4+ T cells sorted from blood. The subset was: CD45RA+ positively selected. The receptors here all came from a man aged 18 to 29 in good health.

The chain recombines TRBV27 with TRBJ2-5; D uncertain. V lost 6 bases and J 7 bases, leaving 15 bases between the germline ends. This CDR3 is 13 amino acids long. Germline CDR1 is MNHEY and CDR2 is SMNVEV (reference sequence). The CDR3 protein is CASSKEPPLTQYF. In DNA, the CDR3 is TGTGCCAGCAGCAAGGAGCCCCCATTGACCCAGTACTTC.

This sequence joins TRBV18 and TRBJ2-5; possible D gene TRBD2, 6 bases. This CDR3 has 14 amino acids. V was clipped by 5 bases and J by 5 bases, with 15 bases between them. CDR1 and CDR2 from the germline V gene are KGHSH and LQKENI. CDR3 amino acids: CASSIGGTVETQYF. DNA for the CDR3: TGTGCCAGCTCAATCGGAGGGACGGTGGAGACCCAGTACTTC.

This clone came up a few times. The J gene is TRBJ2-7, the V gene TRBV6-5; perhaps TRBD2 as D (5 bases). V was clipped by 0 bases and J by 5 bases, with 11 bases between them. The CDR3 has 14 residues. Germline-derived CDR1 and CDR2 are MNHEY and SVGAGI. CDR3 in amino acids: CASSYSGKRDEQYF. The CDR3 DNA reads as TGTGCCAGCAGTTACTCGGGGAAGAGGGACGAGCAGTACTTC.